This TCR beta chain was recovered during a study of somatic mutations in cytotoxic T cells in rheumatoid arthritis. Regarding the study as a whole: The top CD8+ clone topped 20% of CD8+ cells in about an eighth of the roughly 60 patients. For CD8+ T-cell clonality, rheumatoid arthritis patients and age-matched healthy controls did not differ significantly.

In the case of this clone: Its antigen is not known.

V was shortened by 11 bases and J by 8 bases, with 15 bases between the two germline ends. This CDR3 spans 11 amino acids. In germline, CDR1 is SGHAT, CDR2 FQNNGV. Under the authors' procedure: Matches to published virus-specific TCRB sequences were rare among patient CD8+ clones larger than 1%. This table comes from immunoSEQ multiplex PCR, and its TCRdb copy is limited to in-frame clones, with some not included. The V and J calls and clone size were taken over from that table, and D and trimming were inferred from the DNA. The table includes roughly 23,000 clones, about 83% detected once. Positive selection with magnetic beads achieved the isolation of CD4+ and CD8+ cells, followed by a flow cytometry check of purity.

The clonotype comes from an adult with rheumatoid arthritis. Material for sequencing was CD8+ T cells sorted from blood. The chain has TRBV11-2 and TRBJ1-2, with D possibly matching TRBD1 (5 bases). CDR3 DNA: TGTGCCGCGCCAGGGCCCTGGGGCTACACCTTC. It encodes CAAPGPWGYTF.